Listed below are T cell receptor beta chains from one sample, sequenced in a study of T cell changes during pregnancy in multiple sclerosis. Libraries were prepared by immunoSEQ multiplex PCR; TCRdb keeps only in-frame clonotypes and omits some of them. Among under 85,000 clones listed, about nine tenths were seen once. The sequencing used peripheral blood, collected after pregnancy. These receptors all come from a female donor in good health, enrolled as a control in a pregnancy study. CDR3s include the opening cysteine and the closing phenylalanine or tryptophan. The order of the fields is clone size, J gene, V gene, D gene, CDR3 DNA, CDR3 protein. D genes are given only for firm matches. Part of the rows lack a size; the others show once, few, many or a class for expanded clones.

once | TRBJ2-5 | TRBV6-1 | TRBD2 | TGTGCCAGCAGGGAACTAGCGGGGGGGAACAAAGAGACCCAGTACTTC | CASRELAGGNKETQYF
many | TRBJ1-3 | TRBV29-1 | . | TGCAGCGTTGAAGGTACAGCGGACTCTGGAAACACCATATATTTT | CSVEGTADSGNTIYF
. | TRBJ1-1 | TRBV5-1 | TRBD1 | TGCGCCAGCAGCTTGATGCAGGGGGCCATGAACACTGAAGCTTTCTTT | CASSLMQGAMNTEAFF
. | TRBJ1-2 | TRBV7-8 | . | TGTGCCAGCAGCTTAAGTCCAGTAGCAGCCTATGGCTACACCTTC | CASSLSPVAAYGYTF
. | TRBJ2-5 | TRBV5-1 | TRBD1 | TGCGCCAGCAGCCTGACAGGGGGCAGACAAGAGACCCAGTACTTC | CASSLTGGRQETQYF
. | TRBJ1-1 | TRBV20-1 | . | TGCAGTGCCCCCCGTGACACTGAAGCTTTCTTT | CSAPRDTEAFF
. | TRBJ1-1 | TRBV29-1 | . | TGCAGTTCCAGGGTAAACACTGAAGCTTTCTTT | CSSRVNTEAFF
few | TRBJ2-7 | TRBV19 | TRBD1 | TGTGCCAGTAGTCCCCGACCGACAGGGAACGAGCAGTACTTC | CASSPRPTGNEQYF
. | TRBJ2-1 | TRBV4-1 | TRBD2 | TGCGCCAGCAGCCAAGATTCGGTTAGCGGGAGTGGCACCTACAATGAGCAGTTCTTC | CASSQDSVSGSGTYNEQFF
. | TRBJ2-5 | TRBV5-1 | TRBD2 | TGCGCCAGCAGCCTAGGGACTAGCGGGGAACAAGAGACCCAGTACTTC | CASSLGTSGEQETQYF
. | TRBJ1-1 | TRBV19 | TRBD1 | TGTGCCAGTAGTAGAGAGAGGGGGCAGGGCACTGAAGCTTTCTTT | CASSRERGQGTEAFF
. | TRBJ2-7 | TRBV10-1 | TRBD1 | TGCGCCAGCAGTGAGTCACGGGACAGGCCATACGAGCAGTACTTC | CASSESRDRPYEQYF
. | TRBJ1-1 | TRBV25-1 | . | TGTGCCAGCAGTGACTACGGTGAAGCTTTCTTT | CASSDYGEAFF
few | TRBJ1-6 | TRBV5-6 | TRBD1 | TGTGCCAGCAGCTTGGTGGACAGGGAATCACCCCTCCACTTT | CASSLVDRESPLHF
. | TRBJ1-3 | TRBV4-2 | . | TGTGCCAGCAGCCGCTCCGGCTCTGGAAACACCATATATTTT | CASSRSGSGNTIYF
. | TRBJ1-5 | TRBV11-3 | . | TGTGCCAGCAGCTTATTTCTTGATCAGCCCCAGCATTTT | CASSLFLDQPQHF
. | TRBJ2-3 | TRBV6-6 | TRBD2 | TGTGCCAGCACCCAAGCGGGGTTCGTCGAGGATACGCAGTATTTT | CASTQAGFVEDTQYF
. | TRBJ2-5 | TRBV5-1 | TRBD1 | TGCGCCAGCAAACAGGGACAGCAAGAGACCCAGTACTTC | CASKQGQQETQYF
. | TRBJ2-7 | TRBV27 | TRBD2 | TGTGCCATCTCCCAGCGGGAGGTCTCTGGAGAGCAGTACTTC | CAISQREVSGEQYF
. | TRBJ2-5 | TRBV7-9 | TRBD2 | TGTGCCAGCAGCACCGGGACTAGCCATGGAGAGACCCAGTACTTC | CASSTGTSHGETQYF
once | TRBJ1-5 | TRBV28 | . | TGTGCCAGCAACCTAGGGCAGGGAATAAGGAATCAGCCCCAGCATTTT | CASNLGQGIRNQPQHF